A single sample gave rise to the 30 T cell receptor beta chains below, sequenced in a study of T cells in Graves' hyperthyroidism and ophthalmopathy. The source material, RNA transcripts, was used to amplify TCR beta CDR3 regions. TCR CDR3 regions were first amplified by RT-PCR with HTBI primers. TCRdb analysed the multiplex PCR reads with MiXCR anew, one entry per CDR3 protein. The sample has just under 750,000 distinct CDR3 sequences, about 35% seen once. What was sequenced was blood. The receptors shown here come from a woman aged 40 to 55 with Graves' hyperthyroidism.

The V call is TRBV7-2, the J call TRBJ1-1; 8 bases fit TRBD1. CDR3 length equals 16 residues. From germline, CDR1 is SGHTA and CDR2 FQGNSA. V shed 7 bases and J 1 base; nucleotides not matched to a gene: 11. CDR3 sequence (DNA): TGTGCCAGCACCCAGAAGACAGGGGTAGCGAACACTGAAGCTTTCTTT. This encodes CASTQKTGVANTEAFF.

The chain uses TRBV6-1 and TRBJ1-6; possible D gene TRBD1, 5 bases. Per germline, CDR1 MNHNS and CDR2 SASEGT. V lost 5 bases and J 10 bases, leaving 18 bases between the germline ends. The CDR3 contains 15 residues. Here the CDR3 DNA reads TGTGCCAGCAGTTTCCCGGGACTGAAGCGGTCACCCCTCCACTTT. Amino acid sequence: CASSFPGLKRSPLHF.

Details on this clonotype: Since a much larger clone is just one base distant, this may be a read error. The V call is TRBV2, the J call TRBJ1-2; no firm D call. Deletions cut 8 bases from V and 7 bases from J, with 8 bases between. The CDR3 runs to 10 residues. Looked up from germline, CDR1 is SNHLY and CDR2 is FYNNEI. The DNA of the CDR3 is TGTGCCAGCCTTAAGATTGGCTACACCTTC. Protein sequence: CASLKIGYTF.

This clonotype was recorded many times. This rearrangement joins TRBV6-5 to TRBJ1-2, with D possibly TRBD1 on 6 matching bases. This CDR3 is 13 amino acids long. Trimming cost V 5 bases and J 8 bases, with 15 bases left between them. Germline lookup yields CDR1 MNHEY and CDR2 SVGAGI. The CDR3 DNA sequence: TGTGCCAGCAGTCCCCGAGGGGGAAAAGGCTACACCTTC. This translates into CASSPRGGKGYTF.

Comment on this clonotype: The CDR3 end shows no conserved phenylalanine or tryptophan, and so a read error is likely. Because the CDR3's place on the DNA is in doubt, the DNA is left out and the CDR3 is given as listed by TCRdb. The rearrangement uses TRBV7-9 and TRBJ2-5; the table's D call of TRBD2 was not tested on the DNA. The CDR3 spans 10 residues, counting both ends. Germline V lookup: CDR1 SEHNR, CDR2 FQNEAQ (reference sequence). The chain's CDR3 is CASSSHGLSP.

Many counts were recorded for this clonotype. The rearrangement joins TRBV10-3 to TRBJ1-5, with a possible D match to TRBD1 (6 bases). The CDR3 has 15 residues. Per the germline V gene, CDR1 is ENHRY and CDR2 is SYGVKD. V was pared by 4 bases and J by 0 bases, with 10 bases between. As DNA, the CDR3 is TGTGCCATCAGTGGTCAGGGGAATAGCAATCAGCCCCAGCATTTT. Protein sequence: CAISGQGNSNQPQHF.

This chain joins TRBV6-2 or TRBV6-3 and TRBJ2-5, with D tentatively TRBD2 (7 bases). V was trimmed by 0 bases and J by 2 bases, leaving 13 bases between them. The CDR3 totals 16 residues. From germline, CDR1 is MNHEY and CDR2 SVGEGT. CDR3 residues: CASSYSYGGTQETQYF. In nucleotides, the CDR3 is TGTGCCAGCAGTTACTCGTACGGGGGGACACAAGAGACCCAGTACTTC.

The chain has TRBV7-2 and TRBJ2-2; D is perhaps TRBD1 (6 bases). V lost 6 bases and J 5 bases, leaving 16 bases between the germline ends. This CDR3 comprises 15 residues. The germline V gene encodes CDR1 SGHTA and CDR2 FQGNSA. Written as DNA, the CDR3 is TGTGCCAGCAGACAGGGTCCCGTTGGGACCGGGGAGCTGTTTTTT. Translation gives CASRQGPVGTGELFF.

Points on this clonotype: Relative to the germline gene, one junction end is altered; a read error may explain this. The chain joins TRBV7-2 to TRBJ1-6, with 7 bases matching TRBD1. CDR3 length: 15 amino acids. The germline V gene encodes CDR1 SGHTA and CDR2 FQGNSA. As DNA, the CDR3 is TGCGCCAGCAGCCAATCCAGGGGGGCCGGGTCACCCCTCCACTTT. Its translation is CASSQSRGAGSPLHF.

As for this clonotype: Given the absence of the conserved phenylalanine or tryptophan at the CDR3 end, a read error is likely. The DNA is omitted, as the CDR3 cannot be located on it reliably, and the CDR3 follows TCRdb's listing. V gene TRBV10-3 combines with J gene TRBJ2-6; TRBD1 is the table's D call and was not checked against the DNA. Germline V gene lookup returns CDR1 ENHRY and CDR2 SYGVKD. Ends included, the CDR3 has 10 residues. The CDR3 sequence is CAISDQGFAS.

The chain links TRBV11-2 to TRBJ2-7; TRBD2 agrees at 14 bases. The CDR3 extends over 17 amino acids. CDR1 is SGHAT and CDR2 is FQNNGV in the germline V gene. J lost 3 bases, V lost 5 bases, and 9 bases had no gene match. DNA of the CDR3: TGTGCCAGCAGCACTAAAGGGGGACTAGCGGGAGTCTACGAGCAGTACTTC. Residues: CASSTKGGLAGVYEQYF.

In this sample, this clonotype turned up many times. The V call is TRBV29-1, the J call TRBJ2-7; TRBD1 matches 10 bases. CDR3 length equals 13 residues. J was trimmed by 3 bases and V by 4 bases; bases with no gene match: 3. Germline CDR1 reads SQVTM; CDR2 reads ANQGSEA. The chain's CDR3 is CSVVRTGGYEQYF. For the CDR3, the DNA is TGCAGCGTTGTTAGGACAGGGGGCTACGAGCAGTACTTC.

This clonotype was seen only a few times. The chain couples TRBV28 to TRBJ1-3; tentative D call: TRBD1 (5 bases). V was pared by 5 bases and J by 2 bases, with 13 bases between. The CDR3 totals 15 residues. CDR1 MDHEN and CDR2 SYDVKM come from the germline V gene. Written as DNA, the CDR3 is TGTGCCAGCAGTACTGGGGGGGGAGCTGGAAACACCATATATTTT. Encoded protein: CASSTGGGAGNTIYF.

The table lists this clonotype with many counts. The CDR3 DNA follows: TGTGCCAGCAGCGAGGACCTTAGCTCTGGAAACACCATATATTTT. Amino acid sequence: CASSEDLSSGNTIYF. The chain is built from TRBV7-2 and TRBJ1-3; D gene unclear. V was cut by 5 bases and J by 0 bases, with 11 bases left in between. The CDR3 is 15 amino acids. Per germline, CDR1 SGHTA and CDR2 FQGNSA.

V and J are TRBV7-2 and TRBJ1-5; 9 bases match TRBD1. Germline lookup yields CDR1 SGHTA and CDR2 FQGNSA. Germline trimming cut 1 base from V and 0 bases from J; bases unmatched to any gene: 4. The CDR3 runs to 17 residues. This CDR3 is CASSLGWDRDSNQPQHF. The CDR3 DNA follows: TGTGCCAGCAGCTTAGGATGGGACAGGGATAGCAATCAGCCCCAGCATTTT. Combining the CDR3 with reference TRBV7-2 and TRBJ1-5 gives the whole variable domain GAGVSQSPSNKVTEKGKDVELRCDPISGHTALYWYRQSLGQGLEFLIYFQGNSAPDKSGLPSDRFSAERTGGSVSTLTIQRTQQEDSAVYLCASSLGWDRDSNQPQHFGDGTRLSIL.

The J gene is TRBJ2-7, the V gene TRBV20-1; D is possibly TRBD1 (6 bases). Germline CDR1 reads DFQATT; CDR2 reads SNEGSKA (reference sequence). The CDR3 has 15 residues. V gave up 3 bases and J gave up 1 base, with 16 bases separating them. The CDR3 is CSASRVQGSSYEQYF. The DNA of the CDR3 is TGCAGTGCTAGTAGGGTTCAGGGGTCGTCCTACGAGCAGTACTTC.

This chain connects TRBV6-5 to TRBJ1-1; D is possibly TRBD1 (6 bases). Trimming removed 5 bases from V and 8 bases from J, with 15 bases in between. This CDR3 contains 13 residues. Germline CDR1 reads MNHEY; CDR2 reads SVGAGI. The CDR3 protein is CASSRIPGAEAFF. The CDR3 region has the DNA TGTGCCAGCAGTCGGATACCGGGGGCAGAAGCTTTCTTT.

This clonotype was picked up many times. V gene TRBV7-2 combines with J gene TRBJ2-6; possibly TRBD2 for D (6 bases). The CDR3 has 18 amino acids. Trimming stripped 2 bases from V and 0 bases from J, with 14 bases between. Germline V gives CDR1 SGHTA, CDR2 FQGNSA. Written as DNA, the CDR3 is TGTGCCAGCAGCTTATTGGGGACTGGCACCTCTGGGGCCAACGTCCTGACTTTC. Its protein product is CASSLLGTGTSGANVLTF.

This clonotype was seen once. V usage is TRBV6-1 and J usage is TRBJ1-1; D unclear. The CDR3 consists of 14 residues. The ends were cut back, 3 bases at V and 1 base at J, with 9 bases in the middle. Germline V gene lookup returns CDR1 MNHNS and CDR2 SASEGT. CDR3 sequence: CASSDAQKNTEAFF. The DNA for the CDR3 is TGTGCCAGCAGTGACGCACAGAAGAACACTGAAGCTTTCTTT.

Only a few counts were recorded for this clonotype. The J gene is TRBJ2-7, the V gene TRBV5-4; a weak D match, TRBD2 (7 bases). V lost 3 bases and J lost 3, with 16 bases in between. The length of the CDR3 is 15 residues. Germline CDR1 is SGHNT and CDR2 is YYREEE (reference sequence). In nucleotides, the CDR3 is TGTGCCAGCAGCTGGGGGGGACAACGCCTCTACGAGCAGTACTTC. The encoded protein is CASSWGGQRLYEQYF. The whole variable domain, remainder taken from reference TRBV5-4 and TRBJ2-7, is ETGVTQSPTHLIKTRGQQVTLRCSSQSGHNTVSWYQQALGQGPQFIFQYYREEENGRGNFPPRFSGLQFPNYSSELNVNALELDDSALYLCASSWGGQRLYEQYFGPGTRLTVT.

V usage is TRBV5-3 and J usage is TRBJ1-1; 8 positions agree with TRBD1. TRBV5-3 is given ORF status, its function remaining uncertain. The CDR3 totals 15 residues. CDR3 sequence reads: CVSSLGTGGGTEAFF. DNA of the CDR3: TGTGTCAGCAGCTTGGGTACAGGGGGTGGCACTGAAGCTTTCTTT.

This clonotype was picked up a small number of times. The DNA for the CDR3 is TGTGCCAGCACCCAAGGGTTGGACAGGATGAACACTGAAGCTTTCTTT. It codes for CASTQGLDRMNTEAFF. The rearrangement links TRBV6-7 to TRBJ1-1; 7 nucleotides match TRBD1. TRBV6-7 is an open reading frame whose function is uncertain. The CDR3 contains 16 residues. With V trimmed by 7 bases and J by 0 bases, 11 bases remained unmatched.

Concerning this clonotype: The junction does not match germline at one end; this may be a read error. The chain joins TRBV9 to TRBJ1-5; D not resolved. Germline CDR1 and CDR2: SGDLS and YYNGEE. The CDR3 is 16 amino acids. As DNA, the CDR3 is TGTGCCAGCAGCGTAGCCACAGAGACTTCGAATCAACCCCACCATTTT. Protein sequence: CASSVATETSNQPHHF. Full variable domain (outside the CDR3, taken from reference TRBV9 and TRBJ1-5): DSGVTQTPKHLITATGQRVTLRCSPRSGDLSVYWYQQSLDQGLQFLIQYYNGEERAKGNILERFSAQQFPDLHSELNLSSLELGDSALYFCASSVATETSNQPHHFGDGTRLSIL.

The V gene is TRBV6-5, the J gene TRBJ1-2; D is uncertain. In germline, CDR1 is MNHEY, CDR2 SVGAGI. The CDR3 consists of 13 residues. V shed 2 bases and J shed 1 base, with 5 bases lying between them. CDR3 DNA: TGTGCCAGCAGTTACAAAAATAACTATGGCTACACCTTC. It codes for CASSYKNNYGYTF.

The chain carries TRBV20-1 and TRBJ2-7, with a weak D call TRBD2 (5 bases). This CDR3 region has 16 residues. Germline lookup yields CDR1 DFQATT and CDR2 SNEGSKA (reference sequence). The V and J ends lost 1 base and 3 bases respectively, with 19 bases between them. CDR3 amino acids: CSARAQGSLAGYEQYF. The CDR3 region has the DNA TGCAGTGCTAGAGCCCAAGGGTCCCTAGCAGGCTACGAGCAGTACTTC.

The table lists this clonotype with many counts. The chain recombines TRBV20-1 with TRBJ2-7; 7 bases match TRBD1. V trimming: 4 bases; J trimming: 3 bases; junction bases outside the gene matches: 9. The germline V gene has CDR1 DFQATT and CDR2 SNEGSKA (reference sequence). This CDR3 region has 14 residues. The CDR3 protein is CSATPGTENYEQYF. CDR3 in DNA: TGCAGTGCTACCCCAGGGACAGAGAACTACGAGCAGTACTTC.

This clonotype was counted only a few times. V and J are TRBV6-2 or TRBV6-3 and TRBJ1-1; D gene unclear. The V end lost 2 bases, the J end lost 1 base, and 14 bases lay between the germline ends. Germline V lookup: CDR1 MNHEY, CDR2 SVGEGT. The CDR3 is made up of 16 amino acids. The chain's CDR3 is CASSYRAEYQNTEAFF. CDR3 bases: TGTGCCAGCAGTTACAGGGCCGAGTACCAGAACACTGAAGCTTTCTTT.

In its sample, this clonotype was seen many times. This sequence joins TRBV2 and TRBJ1-2; TRBD1 might be the D (6 bases). CDR1 is SNHLY, CDR2 FYNNEI, per germline. Trimming removed 3 bases from V and 4 bases from J, with 12 bases in between. The CDR3 extends over 14 amino acids. CDR3 in amino acids: CASSERGAGYGYTF. The CDR3 DNA sequence: TGTGCCAGCAGTGAGCGGGGGGCTGGCTATGGCTACACCTTC.

This clonotype was seen many times. The rearrangement links TRBV7-9 to TRBJ2-7, with 7 bases fitting TRBD2. Per germline, CDR1 SEHNR and CDR2 FQNEAQ (reference sequence). This CDR3 comprises 17 residues. The ends lost 5 bases at V and 2 bases at J; junction bases unmatched: 15. The chain's CDR3 is CASSPRLAHGRPYEQYF. As DNA, the CDR3 is TGTGCCAGCAGCCCCCGACTAGCTCATGGTCGACCCTACGAGCAGTACTTC.

To note about this clonotype: It may be a read error: a sequence one base away is much more abundant. CDR3: CASSQPTGMGNTVYF. Here the CDR3 DNA reads TGTGCCAGCAGCCAACCGACGGGGATGGGAAACACCGTATATTTT. The chain recombines TRBV5-4 with TRBJ1-3, with no clear D. Germline values: CDR1 SGHNT, CDR2 YYREEE (reference sequence). The CDR3 is made up of 15 amino acids. The entire variable domain, with the rest obtained from reference TRBV5-4 and TRBJ1-3, is as follows: ETGVTQSPTHLIKTRGQQVTLRCSSQSGHNTVSWYQQALGQGPQFIFQYYREEENGRGNFPPRFSGLQFPNYSSELNVNALELDDSALYLCASSQPTGMGNTVYFGEGSWLTVV.